Listed here are 2 T cell receptor delta chains from one sample, sequenced in a study of gamma-delta T cells after stem cell transplantation. TCRdb re-processed the RT-PCR reads using CATT. The sample includes more than 1,500 delta-chain clones, 20% to 25% of them seen just once. The sequenced sample was gamma-delta T cells. These receptors were taken from a human donor. It is not recorded whose cells these are; they may come from a transplant donor.

As regards this clone: Distinct nucleotide sequences in the sample also encode this CDR3. This rearrangement joins TRDV2 to TRDJ1, with TRDD3 matching over 8 bases. The CDR3 has 16 residues. CDR1 and CDR2 (germline): GEAIGNYY, EKD. Losses at the gene ends were 4 bases for V and 5 bases for J; bases not matched to a gene: 14. The CDR3 is CACDGLTGGPVDKLIF. CDR3 nucleotide sequence: TGTGCCTGTGATGGGCTTACTGGGGGCCCCGTGGATAAACTCATCTTT.

A few counts support this clone. V gene TRDV1 combines with J gene TRDJ1; a weak D match, TRDD3 (7 bases). Per germline, CDR1 TSWWSYY and CDR2 QGS. Between the trimmed V and J ends, which lost 2 bases and 0 bases, there was a span of 28 bases. This CDR3 is built from 21 residues. The chain's CDR3 is CALGEGGPSYWLGADTDKLIF. As DNA, the CDR3 is TGTGCTCTTGGGGAAGGGGGACCATCCTACTGGCTGGGGGCCGACACCGATAAACTCATCTTT.